The 23 T cell receptor beta chains presented below share a single source sample, sequenced in a study of blood T cells in healthy people across ages. Together with a sample-barcoded 5' primer, a J-beta primer mix was included in a second PCR lasting about 6 to 11 cycles. TCRdb fed the 5' RACE reads into MiXCR, producing one record per CDR3 protein. Of approximately 730,000 distinct CDR3 sequences in the sample, roughly 50% are singletons; the top ten hold about 42%. Sequencing used blood. Receptors originate from a man older than 75 in good health.

In this sample, this clonotype turned up many times. The CDR3 nucleotides are TGTGCCAGCAGCTTTTCCGAGGGGGTTTACGAGCAGTACTTC. It translates to CASSFSEGVYEQYF. This chain connects TRBV11-2 to TRBJ2-7, with TRBD1 as a possible D gene (6 bases). The V gene lost 3 bases and the J gene lost 4 bases, with 13 bases spanning the gap. Germline-derived CDR1 and CDR2 are SGHAT and FQNNGV. This CDR3 is 14 amino acids long.

The chain is built from TRBV6-2 or TRBV6-3 and TRBJ2-1; 8 bases are shared with TRBD1. Germline CDR1 is MNHEY and CDR2 is SVGEGT. The V gene end was trimmed by 2 bases and the J gene end by 6 bases; junction bases not matched to a gene: 9. The CDR3 is 16 residues long. CDR3 coding DNA: TGTGCCAGCAGTTACCCTAAGGGACAGGCGACCAATGAGCAGTTCTTC. This encodes CASSYPKGQATNEQFF.

V and J are TRBV7-2 and TRBJ2-7, with 7 bases identical to TRBD2. The CDR3 runs 15 residues. V gave up 5 bases and J gave up 7 bases; unmatched junction bases: 14. Germline V gene data show CDR1 as SGHTA and CDR2 as FQGNSA. The CDR3 region is CASSLFGGSYNEQYF. As DNA, the CDR3 is TGTGCCAGCAGCCTCTTCGGGGGGAGTTACAATGAGCAGTACTTC.

V is TRBV12-1 and J is TRBJ1-1; TRBD1 is taken as the D call from the table, unchecked against the DNA. TRBV12-1 is designated a pseudogene. The CDR3 has 14 residues. CDR3 region: CASSFSQGCTEAFF. The CDR3 nucleotides read TGTGCCAGCAGCTTTTCCCAGGGATGCACTGAAGCTTTCTTT.

The J gene is TRBJ2-3, the V gene TRBV3-1; D assignment may be TRBD1 or TRBD2 (5 bases each). V lost 4 bases and J lost 4, with 12 bases in between. The CDR3 is 14 residues long. Germline V gene sequence: CDR1 LGHDT, CDR2 YNNKEL (reference sequence). For the CDR3, the DNA is TGTGCCAGCAGCCTTTTGGGGGAGTCAGATACGCAGTATTTT. Translated: CASSLLGESDTQYF.

The chain joins TRBV6-7 to TRBJ2-1, with 7 bases identical to TRBD1. TRBV6-7 is designated an ORF whose function remains uncertain. The trim removed 8 bases at V and 0 bases at J, leaving 4 bases unmatched. The CDR3 contains 14 residues. The CDR3 DNA is TGTGCCAGCCCGGACAGGAGCTCCTACAATGAGCAGTTCTTC. It specifies CASPDRSSYNEQFF.

The chain joins TRBV7-3 to TRBJ2-6; 9 bases line up with TRBD1. This CDR3 spans 18 amino acids. Per the germline V gene, CDR1 is SGHTA and CDR2 is FQGTGA. Trimming cost V 1 base and J 3 bases; bases outside gene matches: 7. The chain's CDR3 is CASSLRDRVGLGANVLTF. In DNA form, the CDR3 reads TGTGCCAGCAGCTTAAGGGACAGGGTGGGTCTTGGGGCCAACGTCCTGACTTTC.

The rearrangement links TRBV2 to TRBJ2-7; D unresolved. Trimming removed 0 bases at V and 2 bases at J, with 11 bases between. The CDR3 runs 15 residues. Germline V gene data show CDR1 as SNHLY and CDR2 as FYNNEI. The chain's CDR3 is CASSEAGRAPYEQYF. Here the CDR3 DNA reads TGTGCCAGCAGTGAAGCCGGTAGGGCCCCCTACGAGCAGTACTTC.

The chain uses TRBV11-1 and TRBJ2-1; 8 nucleotides agree with TRBD1. Looked up from germline, CDR1 is SGHAT and CDR2 is FQDESV (reference sequence). The CDR3 loop spans 15 amino acids. V lost 5 bases to trimming and J lost 12 bases; unmatched junction nucleotides: 15. CDR3 coding DNA: TGTGCCAGCAGCGTGTGGGACAGGCCGTATACAGGGCAGTTCTTC. It is translated as CASSVWDRPYTGQFF.

V is TRBV5-1 and J is TRBJ1-4; no firm D call. CDR1 and CDR2 from the germline V gene are SGHRS and YFSETQ. The CDR3 loop spans 15 amino acids. The V gene lost 4 bases and the J gene lost 0 bases, with 10 bases spanning the gap. The CDR3: CASSRSGATNEKLFF. CDR3 DNA: TGCGCCAGCAGCCGATCAGGTGCAACTAATGAAAAACTGTTTTTT.

The sample holds a few counts of this clonotype. The chain joins TRBV29-1 to TRBJ1-2; D uncertain. CDR3 length equals 14 residues. Trimming cost V 1 base and J 0 bases, with 9 bases left between them. The germline V gene encodes CDR1 SQVTM and CDR2 ANQGSEA. The CDR3 is CSVEGSPTNYGYTF. CDR3 coding DNA: TGCAGCGTTGAAGGGTCACCGACTAACTATGGCTACACCTTC. Drawing the rest from reference TRBV29-1 and TRBJ1-2, the complete variable domain is SAVISQKPSRDICQRGTSLTIQCQVDSQVTMMFWYRQQPGQSLTLIATANQGSEATYESGFVIDKFPISRPNLTFSTLTVSNMSPEDSSIYLCSVEGSPTNYGYTFGSGTRLTVV.

V is TRBV29-1 and J is TRBJ2-3; possibly TRBD2 for D (6 bases). Trimming pared 4 bases from V and 5 bases from J, leaving 10 bases between. From germline, CDR1 is SQVTM and CDR2 ANQGSEA. The length of the CDR3 is 12 residues. CDR3 DNA sequence: TGCAGCGTTGGATCGGGGGAAGATACGCAGTATTTT. Its translation: CSVGSGEDTQYF.

The chain has TRBV6-6 and TRBJ1-1; a possible D gene is TRBD1 (6 bases). CDR1 is MNHNY, CDR2 SVGAGI, per germline (reference sequence). Between the trimmed V and J ends, which lost 2 bases and 6 bases, there was a span of 19 bases. The CDR3 contains 16 residues. This CDR3 is CASSYGGGAGRPEAFF. The CDR3 DNA is TGTGCCAGCAGTTACGGGGGGGGCGCAGGGCGACCTGAAGCTTTCTTT.

CDR3 protein: CASSHRGGRSSYNEQFF. CDR3 sequence (DNA): TGTGCCAGCAGCCATAGGGGGGGGAGGAGCTCCTACAATGAGCAGTTCTTC. This chain connects TRBV14 to TRBJ2-1, with a weak D call TRBD2 (7 bases). V was pared by 3 bases and J by 0 bases, with 15 bases between. This CDR3 comprises 17 residues. The germline CDR1 and CDR2 sequences are SGHDN and FVKESK.

This clonotype was observed a handful of times. The chain employs TRBV11-1 and TRBJ2-1, with 10 bases aligning to TRBD2. This CDR3 has 15 amino acids. Germline V gene sequence: CDR1 SGHAT, CDR2 FQDESV (reference sequence). Unmatched junction bases numbered 6, after V lost 2 bases and J lost 8 bases. The CDR3 DNA is TGTGCCAGCAGCTTATCTAGCGGGAGCTGGTATGAGCAGTTCTTC. The encoded protein is CASSLSSGSWYEQFF.

V and J are TRBV28 and TRBJ2-7; D unclear. The CDR3 covers 15 residues. The V and J ends lost 7 bases and 0 bases respectively, with 16 bases between them. CDR1 and CDR2 from the germline V gene are MDHEN and SYDVKM. In nucleotides, the CDR3 is TGTGCCAGCATCCCATGGGCCGGTTCCTCCTACGAGCAGTACTTC. It translates to CASIPWAGSSYEQYF. Variable domain in full (rest from reference TRBV28 and TRBJ2-7): DVKVTQSSRYLVKRTGEKVFLECVQDMDHENMFWYRQDPGLGLRLIYFSYDVKMKEKGDIPEGYSVSREKKERFSLILESASTNQTSMYLCASIPWAGSSYEQYFGPGTRLTVT.

This chain links TRBV30 with TRBJ2-1; 7 nucleotides agree with TRBD1. The V gene end was trimmed by 5 bases and the J gene end by 1 base; junction bases not matched to a gene: 8. This CDR3 comprises 15 residues. Germline loops: CDR1 GTSNPN, CDR2 SVGIG (reference sequence). The CDR3 protein is CAWEPGQRSYNEQFF. CDR3 sequence (DNA): TGTGCCTGGGAACCGGGACAGAGGTCCTACAATGAGCAGTTCTTC.

This clonotype was recorded a few times. The chain is built from TRBV27 and TRBJ1-4, with 7 nucleotides matching TRBD1. The CDR3 is 15 amino acids. Looked up from germline, CDR1 is MNHEY and CDR2 is SMNVEV (reference sequence). V was clipped by 5 bases and J by 5 bases; unmatched bases: 8. CDR3 coding DNA: TGTGCCAGCAGTGCCGAGGGGGCAAAGAATGAAAAACTGTTTTTT. This translates into CASSAEGAKNEKLFF.

This clonotype was observed a single time. The CDR3, as DNA: TGTGCCAGCAGTGGGCCCATTCTTGAAGCTTTCTTT. Its translation: CASSGPILEAFF. V and J are TRBV25-1 and TRBJ1-1, with D unclear. CDR1 MGHDK and CDR2 SYGVNS come from the germline V gene. Deletions cut 4 bases from V and 7 bases from J, with 10 bases between. This CDR3 is built from 12 residues. Drawing the rest from reference TRBV25-1 and TRBJ1-1, the complete variable domain is EADIYQTPRYLVIGTGKKITLECSQTMGHDKMYWYQQDPGMELHLIHYSYGVNSTEKGDLSSESTVSRIRTEHFPLTLESARPSHTSQYLCASSGPILEAFFGQGTRLTVV.

The chain couples TRBV5-1 to TRBJ1-1; the D gene is possibly TRBD1 (5 bases). The CDR3 consists of 15 residues. With 2 bases removed from V and 1 base from J, the gap between germline ends came to 12 bases. Germline V gene sequence: CDR1 SGHRS, CDR2 YFSETQ. CDR3 residues: CASSFASGRNTEAFF. In DNA form, the CDR3 reads TGCGCCAGCAGCTTTGCATCGGGACGGAACACTGAAGCTTTCTTT.

This clonotype was seen a handful of times. The chain combines TRBV7-6 with TRBJ2-7; 9 bases fit TRBD2. V dropped 6 bases and J dropped 6; count of bases not matched to a gene: 6. This CDR3 has 13 amino acids. Germline V lookup: CDR1 SGHVS, CDR2 FNYEAQ. This CDR3 is CASSSGSSPEQYF. The CDR3 nucleotides are TGTGCCAGCAGTAGCGGGAGTTCTCCCGAGCAGTACTTC. Drawing the rest from reference TRBV7-6 and TRBJ2-7, the complete variable domain is GAGVSQSPRYKVTKRGQDVALRCDPISGHVSLYWYRQALGQGPEFLTYFNYEAQQDKSGLPNDRFSAERPEGSISTLTIQRTEQRDSAMYRCASSSGSSPEQYFGPGTRLTVT.

This clonotype was picked up many times. This rearrangement joins TRBV7-3 to TRBJ2-1; 10 positions match TRBD2. The V gene end was trimmed by 1 base and the J gene end by 8 bases; junction bases not matched to a gene: 8. This CDR3 comprises 16 residues. Per germline, CDR1 SGHTA and CDR2 FQGTGA. CDR3 DNA sequence: TGTGCCAGCAGCTTAATGCCTAGCGGGAGCAGAGATGAGCAGTTCTTC. It is translated as CASSLMPSGSRDEQFF.

This clonotype was recorded many times. The rearrangement uses TRBV2 and TRBJ2-1; either TRBD1 or TRBD2 may supply D (5 bases each). The CDR3 runs to 14 residues. The germline V gene has CDR1 SNHLY and CDR2 FYNNEI. The ends were cut back, 0 bases at V and 6 bases at J, with 9 bases in the middle. CDR3: CASSEAGVSNEQFF. CDR3 sequence (DNA): TGTGCCAGCAGTGAAGCGGGGGTTTCCAATGAGCAGTTCTTC.